This passage covers 8 T cell receptor beta chains from one sample sequenced in a study of T cells in Graves' hyperthyroidism and ophthalmopathy. TCR beta CDR3 region amplification was performed from RNA transcripts. Using the HTBI primer set, a first-round RT-PCR was run on the TCR CDR3. In TCRdb, the multiplex PCR reads were re-called with MiXCR into one record per CDR3 protein. The sample lists 750,000 to 950,000 distinct CDR3 sequences; 38% were seen once. The sample taken for sequencing was blood. The receptors stem from a man between 18 and 35 years old with Graves' hyperthyroidism.

This clonotype occurred once. The chain recombines TRBV19 with TRBJ1-3, with a possible D match to TRBD1 (6 bases). Trimming stripped 5 bases from V and 0 bases from J, with 14 bases between. This CDR3 is 16 amino acids long. The germline V gene has CDR1 LNHDA and CDR2 SQIVND (reference sequence). The CDR3 region has the DNA TGTGCCAGTAGTTTCCGACAGGCTAGCTCTGGAAACACCATATATTTT. This codes for CASSFRQASSGNTIYF.

This clonotype was seen more than once but under ten times. The chain recombines TRBV5-6 with TRBJ1-4; D unclear. The V and J ends lost 4 bases and 8 bases respectively, with 12 bases between them. The CDR3 is 13 amino acids. Germline V CDR1 and CDR2: SGHDT, YYEEEE. CDR3 loop: CASSLAAGEKLFF. The CDR3 nucleotides are TGTGCCAGCAGCCTGGCGGCGGGGGAAAAACTGTTTTTT.

The chain uses TRBV18 and TRBJ1-1; no clear D. This CDR3 spans 12 amino acids. V dropped 5 bases and J dropped 5 bases, with 9 bases sitting between them. From germline, CDR1 is KGHSH and CDR2 LQKENI. CDR3 DNA: TGTGCCAGCTCAGAAAGACGGACTGAAGCTTTCTTT. Translating it yields CASSERRTEAFF. Drawing the rest from reference TRBV18 and TRBJ1-1, the complete variable domain is NAGVMQNPRHLVRRRGQEARLRCSPMKGHSHVYWYRQLPEEGLKFMVYLQKENIIDESGMPKERFSAEFPKEGPSILRIQQVVRGDSAAYFCASSERRTEAFFGQGTRLTVV.

The chain has TRBV2 and TRBJ1-4; TRBD1 aligns across 10 bases. CDR1 and CDR2 (germline): SNHLY, FYNNEI. The V and J ends lost 8 bases and 4 bases, in that order; junction bases with no gene match: 7. The CDR3 consists of 15 residues. The CDR3 loop is CASGGQGTNNEKLFF. DNA for the CDR3: TGTGCCAGCGGGGGACAGGGGACCAATAATGAAAAACTGTTTTTT. Full variable domain (remainder filled in from reference TRBV2 and TRBJ1-4): EPEVTQTPSHQVTQMGQEVILRCVPISNHLYFYWYRQILGQKVEFLVSFYNNEISEKSEIFDDQFSVERPDGSNFTLKIRSTKLEDSAMYFCASGGQGTNNEKLFFGSGTQLSVL.

In its sample, this clonotype was seen many times. The chain carries TRBV2 and TRBJ1-1, with D tentatively TRBD1 (5 bases). V dropped 7 bases and J dropped 2 bases, with 11 bases sitting between them. CDR1 and CDR2 (germline): SNHLY, FYNNEI. The CDR3 has 13 residues. CDR3 amino acids: CASIPQGNTEAFF. CDR3 coding DNA: TGTGCCAGCATTCCGCAGGGTAACACTGAAGCTTTCTTT. Based on the CDR3 plus reference TRBV2 and TRBJ1-1, the full variable domain is EPEVTQTPSHQVTQMGQEVILRCVPISNHLYFYWYRQILGQKVEFLVSFYNNEISEKSEIFDDQFSVERPDGSNFTLKIRSTKLEDSAMYFCASIPQGNTEAFFGQGTRLTVV.

This clonotype was seen more than once but under ten times. V gene TRBV6-6 combines with J gene TRBJ1-5, with D perhaps TRBD1 (5 bases). The V and J ends lost 3 bases and 5 bases respectively, with 20 bases between them. Germline lookup yields CDR1 MNHNY and CDR2 SVGAGI (reference sequence). The CDR3 spans 17 residues. Here the CDR3 reads CASSYLGKGGDHQPQHF. The CDR3, as DNA: TGTGCCAGCAGTTATTTGGGGAAGGGAGGGGATCATCAGCCCCAGCATTTT.

This clonotype came up many times. The rearrangement joins TRBV7-9 to TRBJ2-7; TRBD1 matches 12 bases. Losses at the gene ends were 3 bases for V and 7 bases for J; bases not matched to a gene: 7. From germline, CDR1 is SEHNR and CDR2 FQNEAQ (reference sequence). The CDR3 loop spans 15 amino acids. CDR3 protein: CASSLGQGASREQYF. CDR3 bases: TGTGCCAGCAGCTTGGGACAGGGGGCCTCAAGGGAGCAGTACTTC.

The CDR3 is CASSSDYAGTGETQYF. The CDR3, as DNA: TGTGCCAGCAGCTCGGACTACGCCGGGACGGGGGAGACCCAGTACTTC. The genes are TRBV7-2 and TRBJ2-5; tentatively, D is TRBD2 (6 bases). V lost 4 bases and J lost 5, with 20 bases in between. Germline loops: CDR1 SGHTA, CDR2 FQGNSA. CDR3 length: 16 amino acids.